A selection of T cell receptor beta chains follows, all from one sample in a study of T-cell reconstitution after alpha-beta-depleted transplantation in children. TCRdb ran MiXCR on the PCR reads and lists one entry per CDR3 protein. The sample carries 600,000 to 700,000 distinct CDR3 sequences, roughly 13% recorded once. Sample: PBMCs, taken before TCRalphabeta/CD19-depleted stem cell transplant. These receptors were collected from a girl aged 2 to 10 with congenital amegakaryocytic thrombocytopenia, due to receive a stem cell transplant. Both conserved end residues are part of each CDR3. A D gene is named only where the DNA matches it firmly. Where a row states a size, it is once, few, many or the class of an expanded clone; other rows omit it.

D gene	V gene	J gene	clone size	CDR3 protein	CDR3 DNA
-	TRBV6-1	TRBJ1-5	-	CASSAFSYSNQPQHF	TGTGCCAGCAGTGCCTTTTCATATAGCAATCAGCCCCAGCATTTT
TRBD2	TRBV6-1	TRBJ2-1	few	CASSERLAGVYEQFF	TGTGCCAGCAGTGAACGACTAGCGGGAGTTTATGAGCAGTTCTTC
TRBD2	TRBV24-1	TRBJ2-3	many	CATSGLAPSTDTQYF	TGTGCCACCAGTGGACTAGCGCCTAGCACAGATACGCAGTATTTT
-	TRBV6-5	TRBJ2-3	many	CASSSGATLTDTQYF	TGTGCCAGCAGTTCGGGGGCTACTCTCACAGATACGCAGTATTTT
TRBD1	TRBV5-1	TRBJ2-1	-	CASSGGQGGYEQFF	TGCGCCAGCAGCGGCGGACAGGGGGGGTATGAGCAGTTCTTC
TRBD1	TRBV5-1	TRBJ2-5	-	CASSLADFTGGRETQYF	TGCGCCAGCAGCTTGGCCGACTTTACAGGGGGCCGAGAGACCCAGTACTTC
-	TRBV18	TRBJ2-1	-	CASSPSSVNEQFF	TGTGCCAGCTCACCAAGTTCAGTCAATGAGCAGTTCTTC
-	TRBV12-3/TRBV12-4	TRBJ1-4	few	CASTDRSTEKLFF	TGTGCCAGCACCGACAGGTCCACTGAAAAACTGTTTTTT
-	TRBV7-6	TRBJ2-2	-	CASTRSLLGAGELFF	TGTGCCAGCACCCGCTCCCTGTTGGGGGCCGGGGAGCTGTTTTTT
TRBD2	TRBV5-1	TRBJ2-2	few	CASSLGLAGGDTGELFF	TGCGCCAGCAGCTTGGGACTAGCGGGAGGCGACACCGGGGAGCTGTTTTTT
-	TRBV20-1	TRBJ1-1	many	CSAGGKNTEAFF	TGCAGTGCGGGGGGCAAGAACACTGAAGCTTTCTTT
TRBD1	TRBV20-1	TRBJ1-1	few	CSARDPRTGFWWTEAFF	TGCAGTGCTAGAGATCCTAGGACAGGTTTTTGGTGGACTGAAGCTTTCTTT
TRBD2	TRBV5-8	TRBJ2-1	many	CASSHTSGNEQFF	TGTGCCAGCAGTCATACTAGCGGCAATGAGCAGTTCTTC
-	TRBV7-9	TRBJ2-1	-	CASSLEHDEQFF	TGTGCCAGCAGCTTAGAACACGATGAGCAGTTCTTC
-	TRBV7-8	TRBJ1-2	-	CASSLVGGNYGYTF	TGTGCCAGCAGCTTAGTAGGTGGGAACTATGGCTACACCTTC
-	TRBV10-3	TRBJ1-6	many	CATQTGLNSPLHF	TGTGCCACACAGACAGGACTCAATTCACCCCTCCACTTT
TRBD1	TRBV6-5	TRBJ1-1	few	CAVLRDREAFF	TGTGCCGTCCTTCGGGACAGGGAAGCTTTCTTT
-	TRBV20-1	TRBJ2-7	many	CSARDMVGVKSYEQYF	TGCAGTGCTAGAGATATGGTGGGGGTGAAGTCCTACGAGCAGTACTTC
-	TRBV28	TRBJ2-1	many	CASWGGPVGDEQFF	TGTGCCAGCTGGGGCGGACCCGTAGGGGATGAGCAGTTCTTC
TRBD2	TRBV5-1	TRBJ2-1	few	CASSLAGTSGDEQFF	TGCGCCAGCAGCTTGGCCGGGACTAGCGGCGATGAGCAGTTCTTC
-	TRBV24-1	TRBJ2-5	few	CATSDRDSQETQYF	TGTGCCACCAGTGACCGGGACTCCCAAGAGACCCAGTACTTC
-	TRBV3-1	TRBJ1-2	-	CASSQDFGSWYLRGYTF	TGTGCCAGCAGCCAAGACTTTGGGTCCTGGTACTTACGTGGCTACACCTTC
TRBD2	TRBV19	TRBJ2-7	-	CASSLSGLAEYSYEQYF	TGTGCCAGTAGTTTGAGTGGACTAGCGGAGTATTCCTACGAGCAGTACTTC
TRBD2	TRBV20-1	TRBJ2-1	-	CSATPGLAGKTIEQFF	TGCAGTGCTACGCCGGGCCTAGCGGGTAAAACTATTGAGCAGTTCTTC
-	TRBV5-1	TRBJ1-1	many	CASSFSSGSTEAFF	TGCGCCAGCAGCTTTAGTAGCGGGAGCACTGAAGCTTTCTTT
TRBD2	TRBV6-5	TRBJ2-4	many	CASSPRAAGLAGGLTKNIQYF	TGTGCCAGCAGCCCGAGGGCAGCAGGACTAGCGGGAGGCCTGACCAAAAACATTCAGTACTTC
-	TRBV12-5	TRBJ2-4	few	CASGLGAKNIQYF	TGTGCTAGTGGTTTGGGGGCCAAAAACATTCAGTACTTC
-	TRBV7-9	TRBJ2-3	many	CASSSTKTVDTQYF	TGTGCCAGCAGCTCTACTAAGACCGTGGACACGCAGTATTTT
-	TRBV27	TRBJ1-1	-	CASSRGGFGEAFF	TGTGCCAGCAGTCGGGGGGGTTTTGGTGAAGCTTTCTTT
-	TRBV3-1	TRBJ1-5	-	CASSQSRTGGYQPQHF	TGTGCCAGCAGCCAAAGCCGGACCGGGGGTTATCAGCCCCAGCATTTT
-	TRBV28	TRBJ2-7	few	CATLERDTYEQYF	TGTGCCACCCTGGAGCGGGACACCTACGAGCAGTACTTC
-	TRBV5-6	TRBJ2-1	few	CASSLHGYNEQFF	TGTGCCAGCAGCTTGCACGGGTACAATGAGCAGTTCTTC
-	TRBV12-3/TRBV12-4	TRBJ2-3	many	CASSLSVADTQYF	TGTGCCAGCAGTTTAAGCGTCGCAGATACGCAGTATTTT
TRBD1	TRBV6-5	TRBJ1-5	-	CASSFDRGNQPQHF	TGTGCCAGCAGTTTCGACAGGGGTAATCAGCCCCAGCATTTT
TRBD2	TRBV29-1	TRBJ2-3	-	CSVVPPLTSGTDTQYF	TGCAGCGTTGTCCCCCCCTTGACTAGCGGCACGGATACGCAGTATTTT
-	TRBV20-1	TRBJ2-7	few	CSARESPIVVAGDEQYF	TGCAGTGCTAGAGAATCCCCGATTGTAGTTGCTGGGGACGAGCAGTACTTC
-	TRBV29-1	TRBJ2-1	many	CSVGGEKRNLRDEQFF	TGCAGCGTAGGGGGTGAGAAGCGGAACCTTAGGGATGAGCAGTTCTTC
TRBD2	TRBV6-5	TRBJ2-2	-	CASSYSGAGANTGELFF	TGTGCCAGCAGTTACAGTGGGGCGGGAGCCAACACCGGGGAGCTGTTTTTT
-	TRBV15	TRBJ1-2	few	CATSRRRDYGYTF	TGTGCCACCAGCCGAAGGCGGGACTATGGCTACACCTTC
TRBD2	TRBV7-8	TRBJ2-3	once	CASSPGLAGDGADTQYF	TGTGCCAGCAGCCCGGGACTAGCGGGAGATGGTGCAGATACGCAGTATTTT
-	TRBV29-1	TRBJ2-6	many	CSVQVTGANVLTF	TGCAGCGTTCAGGTAACTGGGGCCAACGTCCTGACTTTC
-	TRBV24-1	TRBJ2-5	many	CATSTSGQETQYF	TGTGCCACCAGTACGTCAGGCCAAGAGACCCAGTACTTC
TRBD2	TRBV30	TRBJ2-1	-	CAWRRLAGYNEQFF	TGTGCCTGGAGGAGACTAGCGGGCTACAATGAGCAGTTCTTC
TRBD2	TRBV5-6	TRBJ2-3	many	CASSSRTSGRVADTQYF	TGTGCCAGCAGCTCTAGGACTAGCGGGAGGGTTGCAGATACGCAGTATTTT
-	TRBV27	TRBJ2-7	many	CASKFRGNFYEQYF	TGTGCCAGCAAATTTAGGGGAAATTTCTACGAGCAGTACTTC
-	TRBV10-3	TRBJ1-1	-	CATSLTDMNTEAFF	TGTGCCACTAGCCTGACAGACATGAACACTGAAGCTTTCTTT
-	TRBV25-1	TRBJ2-7	-	CASSESTGTYEQYF	TGTGCCAGCAGTGAATCGACGGGTACCTACGAGCAGTACTTC